The sequence of this T cell receptor (beta chain) was determined in a study of vaccination and CD4 T cells after COVID-19. Study-level background: Convalescent donors: six male, four female; seven Caucasian, two Asian, one multiracial, two Hispanic. Participants were vaccinated with two doses, given as either BNT162b2 or mRNA-1273 vaccine.

Notes on this clonotype: Its antigen is as yet unknown.

CD4+ T cells that had been cultured provided DNA sequenced with the Oncomine TCR Beta short-read assay. Cultured CD4+ T cells were the source of extracted genomic DNA. TCRdb ran MiXCR on the PCR reads and lists one entry per CDR3 protein. The sample includes some 21,000 distinct CDR3 sequences, around 52% of them seen just once. This CDR3 has 12 amino acids. V was clipped by 1 base and J by 1 base, with 2 bases between them. Germline CDR1 SGHAT, CDR2 FQNNGV. Specified treatment: approximately nine-day PBMC culture with coronavirus spike peptide pools or control peptides (ViraFEST assay). Findings and limits, study-wide: A nonsignificant rise from roughly 22 to 38 was seen in the median number of SARS-CoV-2-reactive clonotypes.

The sequenced sample consisted of CD4+ T cells from blood, cultured in vitro. The sequence derives from a human donor who had recovered from COVID-19. The chain recombines TRBV11-2 with TRBJ2-7; D gene ambiguous. CDR3 nucleotides: TGTGCCAGCAGCTTAGGTTCCTACGAGCAGTACTTC. It is translated as CASSLGSYEQYF.